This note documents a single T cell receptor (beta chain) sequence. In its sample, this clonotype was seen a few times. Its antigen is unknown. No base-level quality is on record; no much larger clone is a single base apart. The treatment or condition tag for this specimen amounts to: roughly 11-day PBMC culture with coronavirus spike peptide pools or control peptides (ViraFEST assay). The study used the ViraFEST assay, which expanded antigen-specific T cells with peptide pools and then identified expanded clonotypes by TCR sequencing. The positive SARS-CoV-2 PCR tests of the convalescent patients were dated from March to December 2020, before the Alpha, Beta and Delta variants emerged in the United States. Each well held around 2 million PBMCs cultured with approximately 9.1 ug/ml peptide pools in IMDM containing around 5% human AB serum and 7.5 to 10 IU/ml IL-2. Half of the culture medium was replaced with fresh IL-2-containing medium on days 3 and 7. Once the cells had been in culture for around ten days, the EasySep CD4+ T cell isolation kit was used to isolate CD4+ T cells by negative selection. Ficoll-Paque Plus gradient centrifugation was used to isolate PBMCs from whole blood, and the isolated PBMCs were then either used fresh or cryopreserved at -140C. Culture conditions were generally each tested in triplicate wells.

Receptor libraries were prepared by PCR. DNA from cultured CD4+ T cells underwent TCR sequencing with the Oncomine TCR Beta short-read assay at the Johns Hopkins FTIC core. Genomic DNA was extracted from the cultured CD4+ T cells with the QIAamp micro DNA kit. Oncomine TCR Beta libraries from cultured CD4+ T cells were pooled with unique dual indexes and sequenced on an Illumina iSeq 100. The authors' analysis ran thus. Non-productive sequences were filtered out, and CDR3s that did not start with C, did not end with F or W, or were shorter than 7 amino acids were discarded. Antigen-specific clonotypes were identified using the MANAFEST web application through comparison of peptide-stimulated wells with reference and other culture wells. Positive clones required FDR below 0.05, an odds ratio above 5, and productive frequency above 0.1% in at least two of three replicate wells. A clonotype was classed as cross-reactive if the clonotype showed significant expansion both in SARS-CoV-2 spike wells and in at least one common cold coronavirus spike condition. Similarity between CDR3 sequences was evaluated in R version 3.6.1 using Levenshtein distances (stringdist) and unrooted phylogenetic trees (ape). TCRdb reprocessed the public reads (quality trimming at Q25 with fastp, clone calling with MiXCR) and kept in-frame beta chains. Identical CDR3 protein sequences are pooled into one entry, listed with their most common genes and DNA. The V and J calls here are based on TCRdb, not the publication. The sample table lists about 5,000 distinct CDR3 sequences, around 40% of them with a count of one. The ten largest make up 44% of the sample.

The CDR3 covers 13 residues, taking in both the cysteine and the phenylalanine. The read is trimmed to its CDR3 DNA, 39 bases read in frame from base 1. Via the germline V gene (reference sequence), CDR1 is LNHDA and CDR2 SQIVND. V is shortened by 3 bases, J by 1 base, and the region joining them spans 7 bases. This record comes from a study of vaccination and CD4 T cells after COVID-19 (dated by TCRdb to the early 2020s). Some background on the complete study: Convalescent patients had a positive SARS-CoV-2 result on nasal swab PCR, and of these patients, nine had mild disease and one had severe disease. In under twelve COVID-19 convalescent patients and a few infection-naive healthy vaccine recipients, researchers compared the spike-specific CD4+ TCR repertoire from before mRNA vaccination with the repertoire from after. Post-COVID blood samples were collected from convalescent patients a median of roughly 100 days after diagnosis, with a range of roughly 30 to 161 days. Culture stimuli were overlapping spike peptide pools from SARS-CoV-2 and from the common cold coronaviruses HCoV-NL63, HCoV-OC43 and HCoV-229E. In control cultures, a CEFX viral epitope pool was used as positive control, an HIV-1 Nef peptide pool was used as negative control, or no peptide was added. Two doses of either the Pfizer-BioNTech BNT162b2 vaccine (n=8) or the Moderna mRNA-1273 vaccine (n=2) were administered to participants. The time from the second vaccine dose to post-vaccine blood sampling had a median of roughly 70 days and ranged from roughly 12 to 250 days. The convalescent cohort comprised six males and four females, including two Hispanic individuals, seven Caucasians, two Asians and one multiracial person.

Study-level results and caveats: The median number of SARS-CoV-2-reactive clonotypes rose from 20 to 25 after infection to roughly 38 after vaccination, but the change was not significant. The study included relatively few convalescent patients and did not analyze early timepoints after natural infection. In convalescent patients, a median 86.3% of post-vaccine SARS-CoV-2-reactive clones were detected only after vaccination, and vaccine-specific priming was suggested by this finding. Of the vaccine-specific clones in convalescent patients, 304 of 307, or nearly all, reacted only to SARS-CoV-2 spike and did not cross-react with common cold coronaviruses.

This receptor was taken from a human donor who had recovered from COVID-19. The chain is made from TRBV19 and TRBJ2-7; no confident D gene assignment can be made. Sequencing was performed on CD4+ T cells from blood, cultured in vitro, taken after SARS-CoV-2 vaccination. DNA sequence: TGTGCCAGTAGTATCCCCGGGTCCTACGAGCAGTACTTC. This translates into CASSIPGSYEQYF.